The 31 T cell receptor beta chains below all came from one sample that was sequenced in a study of blood T cell repertoires in COVID-19. The protocol was immunoSEQ multiplex PCR, while the TCRdb copy is restricted to in-frame clones and leaves out a portion. The sample shows fewer than 60,000 clones, around nine tenths of them seen only once. Material for sequencing was peripheral blood. The receptors were gathered from a man aged 45-65 years with acute or convalescent COVID-19.

The rearrangement uses TRBV11-3 and TRBJ1-1; 7 bases are shared with TRBD1. Germline V CDR1 and CDR2: SGHNT, YENEEA. The CDR3 is 14 amino acids. Germline trimming cut 2 bases from V and 5 bases from J; bases unmatched to any gene: 5. The CDR3: CASSLRHRGTEAFF. CDR3 coding DNA: TGTGCCAGCAGCTTAAGGCACAGGGGAACTGAAGCTTTCTTT.

This chain joins TRBV5-1 and TRBJ2-1, with D possibly matching TRBD2 (5 bases). The V end lost 0 bases, the J end lost 7 bases, and 8 bases lay between the germline ends. This CDR3 spans 13 amino acids. Germline loops: CDR1 SGHRS, CDR2 YFSETQ. For the CDR3, the DNA is TGCGCCAGCAGCTTGGTTAGCGAGAATGAGCAGTTCTTC. Encoded protein: CASSLVSENEQFF.

The V and J genes are TRBV19 and TRBJ2-3; D is unresolved. The germline V gene has CDR1 LNHDA and CDR2 SQIVND (reference sequence). The CDR3 extends over 14 amino acids. V was trimmed by 4 bases and J by 6 bases, leaving 14 bases between them. CDR3 nucleotides: TGTGCCAGTAGTACGCAGGCTAATCTCGATACGCAGTATTTT. It codes for CASSTQANLDTQYF.

The chain is built from TRBV19 and TRBJ1-6; 9 bases agree with TRBD1. V trimming: 2 bases; J trimming: 7 bases; junction bases outside the gene matches: 3. CDR1 LNHDA and CDR2 SQIVND come from the germline V gene (reference sequence). The CDR3 spans 15 residues. In DNA, the CDR3 is TGTGCCAGTAGTATATTCGACAGGGGGAATTCACCCCTCCACTTT. Translating gives CASSIFDRGNSPLHF. Full variable domain (remainder filled in from reference TRBV19 and TRBJ1-6): DGGITQSPKYLFRKEGQNVTLSCEQNLNHDAMYWYRQDPGQGLRLIYYSQIVNDFQKGDIAEGYSVSREKKESFPLTVTSAQKNPTAFYLCASSIFDRGNSPLHFGNGTRLTVT.

The J gene is TRBJ1-2, the V gene TRBV27; a possible D gene is TRBD1 (5 bases). Germline V CDR1 and CDR2: MNHEY, SMNVEV (reference sequence). This CDR3 is built from 13 residues. V lost 3 bases, J lost 4 bases, and 9 bases lay in between. The CDR3 protein is CASSFGGSYGYTF. CDR3 coding DNA: TGTGCCAGCAGTTTTGGGGGGAGCTATGGCTACACCTTC.

Worth noting for this clone: One end of the junction fails to match germline, which may point to a read error. This chain joins TRBV7-7 and TRBJ2-3, with D perhaps TRBD1 (5 bases). The CDR3 spans 17 residues. Germline CDR1 SSHAT, CDR2 FNYEAQ (reference sequence). The CDR3 here is CASSLGRRTFSTDTQYF. In DNA form, the CDR3 reads TGTGCTAGCAGCTTAGGAAGGCGGACATTCTCCACAGATACGCAGTATTTT.

This clone was seen more than once but under ten times. The V gene is TRBV7-9, the J gene TRBJ1-1, with no clear D. Germline lookup yields CDR1 SEHNR and CDR2 FQNEAQ (reference sequence). V was trimmed by 7 bases and J by 7 bases, leaving 10 bases between them. The CDR3 length is 11 residues. CDR3 residues: CASKREVEAFF. DNA for the CDR3: TGTGCCAGCAAGAGGGAAGTTGAAGCTTTCTTT.

This chain connects TRBV6-7 to TRBJ1-6; D not certain. TRBV6-7 counts as an open reading frame of uncertain function. Trimming stripped 6 bases from V and 9 bases from J, with 24 bases between. CDR3 length: 17 residues. Written as DNA, the CDR3 is TGTGCCAGCAGAAGCAACCACCAAACGACATTCGGTTCACCCCTCCACTTT. Amino acids: CASRSNHQTTFGSPLHF.

This sequence joins TRBV5-6 and TRBJ2-2; 7 positions agree with TRBD2. J was trimmed by 0 bases and V by 4 bases; bases with no gene match: 6. The CDR3 loop spans 16 amino acids. CDR1 and CDR2 from the germline V gene are SGHDT and YYEEEE. In DNA, the CDR3 is TGTGCCAGCAGCCCCTCCGGGAGGCCGAACACCGGGGAGCTGTTTTTT. This codes for CASSPSGRPNTGELFF.

CDR3 protein: CASRGTGGRVNIQYF. The CDR3 nucleotides are TGCGCCAGCAGGGGAACAGGGGGTCGGGTAAACATTCAGTACTTC. The rearrangement joins TRBV5-1 to TRBJ2-4; 8 nucleotides agree with TRBD1. This CDR3 is 15 amino acids long. V trimming: 5 bases; J trimming: 6 bases; junction bases outside the gene matches: 10. The germline gives CDR1 SGHRS, CDR2 YFSETQ.

About this clone itself: Other DNA variants within this sample encode the same CDR3. The J gene is TRBJ1-2, the V gene TRBV28, with D possibly TRBD1 on 6 matching bases. Germline assignment: CDR1 MDHEN and CDR2 SYDVKM. CDR3 size: 15 residues. V lost 6 bases to trimming and J lost 0 bases, with 14 bases between them. The DNA of the CDR3 is TGTGCCAGCAGGAAGACAGGCCGATCTAACTATGGCTACACCTTC. Protein: CASRKTGRSNYGYTF.

The chain links TRBV4-1 to TRBJ2-3, with D tentatively TRBD2 (6 bases). Per the germline V gene, CDR1 is MGHRA and CDR2 is YSYEKL. There are 18 residues in the CDR3. Trimming stripped 0 bases from V and 3 bases from J, with 19 bases between. CDR3 in amino acids: CASSQDRQGGLGTDTQYF. The CDR3, as DNA: TGCGCCAGCAGCCAAGACCGGCAGGGAGGCTTAGGGACAGATACGCAGTATTTT.

The J gene is TRBJ2-2, the V gene TRBV5-1; 10 positions agree with TRBD1. The trim removed 4 bases at V and 5 bases at J, leaving 5 bases unmatched. Germline V gives CDR1 SGHRS, CDR2 YFSETQ. CDR3 length equals 15 residues. The CDR3 DNA sequence: TGCGCCAGCAGCCGACCGGGACAGGGGACCGGGGAGCTGTTTTTT. Protein product: CASSRPGQGTGELFF.

The chain joins TRBV6-5 to TRBJ1-2; D is uncertain. V was pared by 5 bases and J by 4 bases, with 14 bases between. This CDR3 region has 14 residues. CDR1 is MNHEY, CDR2 SVGAGI, per germline. The CDR3 sequence: CASSPEPRPYGYTF. DNA for the CDR3: TGTGCCAGCAGTCCCGAGCCCAGGCCCTATGGCTACACCTTC.

The CDR3 DNA follows: TGTGCCAGCAGCCACGCTGACAGGTACACCGGGGAGCTGTTTTTT. Encoded protein: CASSHADRYTGELFF. The V call is TRBV11-2, the J call TRBJ2-2, with D perhaps matching TRBD1 (6 bases). With 5 bases removed from V and 3 bases from J, the gap between germline ends came to 13 bases. Germline values: CDR1 SGHAT, CDR2 FQNNGV. CDR3 length equals 15 residues.

The J gene is TRBJ2-1, the V gene TRBV10-3; 7 bases map to TRBD2. Germline V gene sequence: CDR1 ENHRY, CDR2 SYGVKD. Trimming cost V 2 bases and J 10 bases; bases outside gene matches: 5. This CDR3 is built from 13 residues. The CDR3 region is CAISEPRTREQFF. The CDR3 nucleotides read TGTGCCATCAGTGAGCCCAGGACTAGGGAGCAGTTCTTC.

This chain uses TRBV27 with TRBJ2-7; the D is unclear. Between the trimmed V and J ends, which lost 0 bases and 0 bases, there was a span of 6 bases. Germline loops: CDR1 MNHEY, CDR2 SMNVEV (reference sequence). The CDR3 has 14 amino acids. CDR3 residues: CASSLSLSSYEQYF. CDR3 in DNA: TGTGCCAGCAGTTTATCGCTAAGCTCCTACGAGCAGTACTTC.

The rearrangement joins TRBV6-2 or TRBV6-3 to TRBJ2-5; tentative D call: TRBD2 (5 bases). The CDR3 is 17 amino acids. V was pared by 5 bases and J by 7 bases, with 26 bases between. Germline CDR1 reads MNHEY; CDR2 reads SVGEGT. CDR3 DNA sequence: TGTGCCAGCAGTGATCTGTGGGAGACCGGATTGGACGGGACCCAGTACTTC. This gives the protein CASSDLWETGLDGTQYF.

As regards this clone: This specimen includes other DNA sequences encoding the same CDR3. The chain is built from TRBV30 and TRBJ2-7, with 7 bases matching TRBD2. CDR1 and CDR2 from the germline V gene are GTSNPN and SVGIG (reference sequence). Trimming took 6 bases from V and 4 from J; bases not matched to a gene: 6. The CDR3 runs to 12 residues. CDR3 region: CACRLAGYEQYF. In nucleotides, the CDR3 is TGTGCCTGCCGATTAGCGGGTTACGAGCAGTACTTC.

The rearrangement links TRBV27 to TRBJ1-4, with unresolved D. This CDR3 region has 14 residues. Germline CDR1 MNHEY, CDR2 SMNVEV (reference sequence). Trimming removed 6 bases from V and 7 bases from J, with 15 bases in between. CDR3: CASRPTDLPEKLFF. In nucleotides, the CDR3 is TGTGCCAGCAGGCCTACAGATTTGCCTGAAAAACTGTTTTTT. Full variable domain (outside the CDR3, taken from reference TRBV27 and TRBJ1-4): EAQVTQNPRYLITVTGKKLTVTCSQNMNHEYMSWYRQDPGLGLRQIYYSMNVEVTDKGDVPEGYKVSRKEKRNFPLILESPSPNQTSLYFCASRPTDLPEKLFFGSGTQLSVL.

In this sample, this clone turned up once. V gene TRBV9 combines with J gene TRBJ2-3, with D uncertain. Trimming took 7 bases from V and 2 from J, leaving 14 bases between them. The CDR3 has 14 amino acids. CDR1 SGDLS and CDR2 YYNGEE come from the germline V gene. The CDR3 sequence is CASSTPGVTDTQYF. CDR3 sequence (DNA): TGTGCCAGCTCCACCCCGGGTGTCACAGATACGCAGTATTTT.

The chain employs TRBV28 and TRBJ2-7, with D maybe TRBD2 (5 bases). Germline assignment: CDR1 MDHEN and CDR2 SYDVKM. Trimming stripped 2 bases from V and 4 bases from J, with 15 bases between. The CDR3 has 15 residues. CDR3 DNA sequence: TGTGCCAGCAGTTTACAGCCTAGCTTGGGATACGAGCAGTACTTC. It codes for CASSLQPSLGYEQYF.

This clone came up once. The V call is TRBV6-5, the J call TRBJ2-7; 8 nucleotides agree with TRBD1. This CDR3 is 14 amino acids long. Trimming cost V 6 bases and J 0 bases; bases outside gene matches: 4. Germline-derived CDR1 and CDR2 are MNHEY and SVGAGI. For the CDR3, the DNA is TGTGCCAGCAGGACAGGGGCGAACTCCTACGAGCAGTACTTC. Amino acid sequence: CASRTGANSYEQYF.

To note about this clone: The junction does not match germline at one end; this may be a read error. V gene TRBV6-8 combines with J gene TRBJ1-1; D not resolved. The CDR3 contains 20 residues. Germline V gives CDR1 MNHGY, CDR2 SAAAGT. This CDR3 is CASSYSEIDPGGFGNPEAFF. As DNA, the CDR3 is TGTGCCAGCAGTTACTCCGAGATAGACCCCGGAGGTTTTGGGAACCCTGAAGCTTTCTTT.

The V and J genes are TRBV5-4 and TRBJ2-2; a possible D gene is TRBD2 (6 bases). The V gene's germline CDR1 is SGHNT and CDR2 YYREEE (reference sequence). The CDR3 totals 16 residues. The germline V and J ends were trimmed by 1 base and 0 bases, with 10 bases remaining between them. The CDR3 loop reads CASSLRRGANTGELFF. The CDR3 nucleotides read TGTGCCAGCAGCTTGAGGAGGGGAGCGAACACCGGGGAGCTGTTTTTT.

The rearrangement links TRBV5-4 to TRBJ2-3; TRBD2 is a possible D gene (6 bases). Germline V gene sequence: CDR1 SGHNT, CDR2 YYREEE (reference sequence). V lost 0 bases to trimming and J lost 5 bases, with 7 bases between them. This CDR3 has 13 amino acids. The CDR3 bases are TGTGCCAGCAGCTTGGCCGGGGGAGATACGCAGTATTTT. Its protein is CASSLAGGDTQYF.

Turning to this clone: A junction end diverges from the germline sequence, so it may reflect a read error. This sequence joins TRBV5-4 and TRBJ1-6; D unclear. CDR3 length: 12 residues. Germline V gene data show CDR1 as SGHNT and CDR2 as YYREEE (reference sequence). CDR3 bases: TGTGCCAGCAGACAGCCCTCACGACCCCTGAGCTTT. Translated, it gives CASRQPSRPLSF. The full variable domain, its missing parts supplied by reference TRBV5-4 and TRBJ1-6, is ETGVTQSPTHLIKTRGQQVTLRCSSQSGHNTVSWYQQALGQGPQFIFQYYREEENGRGNFPPRFSGLQFPNYSSELNVNALELDDSALYLCASRQPSRPLSFGNGTRLTVT.

The V gene is TRBV5-1, the J gene TRBJ1-1; TRBD1 matches at 8 bases. The CDR3 has 14 residues. V shed 1 base and J 5 bases; nucleotides not matched to a gene: 4. Germline values: CDR1 SGHRS, CDR2 YFSETQ. The CDR3 spells CASSLYRGATEAFF. CDR3 coding DNA: TGCGCCAGCAGCTTGTACAGGGGGGCAACTGAAGCTTTCTTT.

This chain joins TRBV7-9 and TRBJ1-1; the match to TRBD1 covers 7 bases. CDR1 and CDR2 from the germline V gene are SEHNR and FQNEAQ (reference sequence). There are 13 residues in the CDR3. After removal of 1 base from V and 7 bases from J, the junction contained 3 bases not matched to a gene. The CDR3 coding sequence is TGTGCCAGCAGCTTAGGGGGGACAGTTGAAGCTTTCTTT. Encoded protein: CASSLGGTVEAFF.

The chain uses TRBV6-5 and TRBJ1-1; possible D gene TRBD1, 5 bases. Germline V CDR1 and CDR2: MNHEY, SVGAGI. V lost 3 bases to trimming and J lost 2 bases, with 13 bases between them. The CDR3 is made up of 15 amino acids. The CDR3 spells CASSYVGGFNTEAFF. The DNA for the CDR3 is TGTGCCAGCAGTTATGTGGGGGGATTTAACACTGAAGCTTTCTTT.

The chain uses TRBV10-3 and TRBJ2-3, with 12 bases lining up with TRBD2. With 4 bases clipped from V and 1 base from J, the junction kept 0 bases outside the gene matches. Germline CDR1 and CDR2: ENHRY and SYGVKD. CDR3 length: 15 amino acids. The CDR3 sequence is CAISGTSGGTDTQYF. The CDR3 nucleotides read TGTGCCATCAGTGGGACTAGCGGGGGCACAGATACGCAGTATTTT.